The entry below describes one T cell receptor beta chain. The data were obtained in a study of shared clonotypes between healthy human individuals. CDR1 and CDR2 (germline): SEHNR, FQNEAQ (reference sequence). The CDR3 contains 16 residues. Measured with immunoSEQ multiplex PCR; TCRdb has only the in-frame clones, and not every one. The data show around 2.1 million clones, roughly 91% seen once. Positive CCR7 selection of CD45RO-negative cells yielded the naive CD8 cells, and terminally differentiated effector memory CD45RA+ cells were excluded. Sequencing was done on a sample of naive CD8+ T cells from PBMCs. This sequence joins TRBV7-9 and TRBJ2-5; 12 positions match TRBD2. Matching the DNA end better, TRBJ2-7 makes the J call doubtful. This receptor was taken from a man younger than 35 in good health. Some clones in this sample may be carry-over from other donors' samples. The DNA for the CDR3 is TGTGCCAGCAGCGCGAGGCTAGCGGGAGGGCCCGACGAGCAGTACTTC. Translated: CASSARLAGGPDEQYF.